This record concerns one T cell receptor (beta chain) sequence. Per the study methods: Amplification with reference gene primers provided the estimates of nucleated cell counts. The repertoire was sequenced with immunoSEQ multiplex PCR; TCRdb's copy has only in-frame clones and lacks some. The DNA gave D and trimming, while V, J and clone size come from that table. The table records approximately 270,000 clones, roughly nine tenths of them present only once. These data are taken from a study of blood T cell repertoires in COVID-19. Study background: Acute and convalescent COVID-19 samples came from the United States, Italy and Spain.

Trimming removed 0 bases at V and 1 base at J, with 5 bases between. In germline, CDR1 is MNHEY, CDR2 SVGAGI. The CDR3 is made up of 14 amino acids. Recruits, aged roughly 18 to 89 years, lived in 20 to 30 US areas. Which cohort a participant joined came from the clinical history participants gave. Material for sequencing was PBMCs or T cells enriched from blood (not recorded which). This TCR came from a human donor in a cohort exposed to, infected with or recovered from COVID-19 (not recorded which). The donor label of this sample is uncertain. The chain links TRBV6-5 to TRBJ2-3; perhaps TRBD2 as D (5 bases). This chain's CDR3 is CASSYSEGTDTQYF. The CDR3 DNA follows: TGTGCCAGCAGTTACTCGGAGGGCACAGATACGCAGTATTTT.